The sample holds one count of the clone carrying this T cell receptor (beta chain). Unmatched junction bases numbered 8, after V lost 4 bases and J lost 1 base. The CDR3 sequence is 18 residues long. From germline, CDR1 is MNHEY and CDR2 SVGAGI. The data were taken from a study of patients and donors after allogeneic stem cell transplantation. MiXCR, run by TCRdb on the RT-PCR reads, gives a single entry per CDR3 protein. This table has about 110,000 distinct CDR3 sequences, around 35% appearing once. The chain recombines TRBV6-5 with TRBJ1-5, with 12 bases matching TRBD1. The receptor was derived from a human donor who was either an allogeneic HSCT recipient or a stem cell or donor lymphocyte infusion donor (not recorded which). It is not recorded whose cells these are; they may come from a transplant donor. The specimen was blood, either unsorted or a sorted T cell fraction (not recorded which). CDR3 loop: CASSSRDRGPGSNQPQHF. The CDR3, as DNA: TGTGCCAGCAGTTCCCGGGACAGGGGGCCCGGGAGCAATCAGCCCCAGCATTTT.